This T cell receptor beta chain was recovered during a study of cytomegalovirus exposure and HLA in healthy donors. Notes on the study in general: As a later analysis showed, a missense DCLRE1C variant was linked to trimming of TCR beta V- and J-genes. Researchers catalogued 164 TCR beta chains as cytomegalovirus-associated. Later analysis showed TCR association rates varying by HLA locus, highest for DRB1 and lowest for HLA-C. The number of N-insertions in an Asian-associated ancestry cluster was reportedly below the roughly 660-donor mean in a later analysis.

Germline V gene sequence: CDR1 SGDLS, CDR2 YYNGEE. This CDR3 comprises 17 residues. The V segment lost 0 bases and the J segment 1 base; nucleotides outside the gene matches: 5. PCR amplification relied on 60 Vbeta primers (plus 13 Jbeta primers). The data were produced by immunoSEQ multiplex PCR, yet TCRdb's version contains in-frame clones alone and is incomplete. This sample's clone table lists 100,000 to 150,000 clones. On this clone itself: Antigen unknown.

The clonotype originates from a man younger than 45 in good health and CMV-seronegative. What was sequenced was PBMCs. The chain couples TRBV9 to TRBJ2-5, with TRBD2 identical over 11 bases. The CDR3 DNA reads as TGTGCCAGCAGCGTAGGAACTAGCGGGAGTGGCCAAGAGACCCAGTACTTC. Its translation is CASSVGTSGSGQETQYF.